This note documents a single T cell receptor (beta chain) sequence. Antigen: not known. Germline V gives CDR1 SGHRS, CDR2 YFSETQ. Trimming removed 4 bases at V and 3 bases at J, with 13 bases between. The CDR3 runs 15 residues. The sample belongs to a study of T cells after yellow fever vaccination. Whole-study findings and limits: Most clones from primary vaccination resurfaced after the booster (roughly 96% CD4, around 90% CD8).

TCRdb itself ran the 5' RACE reads through MiXCR, one entry per CDR3 protein. The repertoire consists of approximately 610,000 distinct CDR3 sequences, with about 17% occurring once and the leading ten covering around a sixth. The V and J genes are TRBV5-1 and TRBJ1-4, with D possibly being TRBD1 (6 bases). This sequence originates from a young man who received the YFV17D yellow fever vaccine. Here the sequenced sample was PBMCs, taken 5 to 6 days after the first yellow fever vaccination. As DNA, the CDR3 is TGCGCCAGCAGCCTCGGACAGTACCCTAATGAAAAACTGTTTTTT. Translation: CASSLGQYPNEKLFF. Full variable domain (rest looked up from reference TRBV5-1 and TRBJ1-4): KAGVTQTPRYLIKTRGQQVTLSCSPISGHRSVSWYQQTPGQGLQFLFEYFSETQRNKGNFPGRFSGRQFSNSRSEMNVSTLELGDSALYLCASSLGQYPNEKLFFGSGTQLSVL.